The rows below give T cell receptor beta chains drawn from one sample of a study of OX40 agonist ivuxolimab in advanced cancers. TCRdb's copy holds only in-frame clones and misses some; the assay was immunoSEQ multiplex PCR. The data show 85,000 to 100,000 clones, just under 95% seen once. The sample consisted of CD4+ or CD8+ T cells sorted from blood, taken in a trial of the OX40 agonist ivuxolimab. Receptor source: an adult with an advanced solid tumor such as melanoma, head and neck, liver or kidney cancer. Both conserved end residues are part of each CDR3. D genes are given only for firm matches. Clone size appears in some rows only: once, few, many, or a class for an expanded clone.

. TRBJ1-1 . TRBV7-3 TGTGCCAGCAGCTCTTTGGGCTTGGAAACTGAAGCTTTCTTT CASSSLGLETEAFF
. TRBJ1-5 once TRBV5-6 TGTGCCAGCAGCTTGGGCCCGCCAGGGATCGATCAGCCCCAGCATTTT CASSLGPPGIDQPQHF
. TRBJ1-2 . TRBV4-1 TGCGCCAGCAGCCAAGATTTCAGAACGGGAGCTAACTATGGCTACACCTTC CASSQDFRTGANYGYTF
. TRBJ1-5 . TRBV7-2 TGTGCCAGCAGCTTGGGGACCCAGCCCCAGCATTTT CASSLGTQPQHF
. TRBJ2-2 . TRBV12-5 TGTGCTAGTGGTTCCCTGCCTTTTCCACAGACCCGCGGCAGCACCGGGGAGCTGTTTTTT CASGSLPFPQTRGSTGELFF
. TRBJ2-5 . TRBV14 TGTGCCAGCAGCCAGGGTTACCCTGGGACCCAGTACTTC CASSQGYPGTQYF
. TRBJ1-6 . TRBV30 TGTGCCTGCCGGGACACTCTTAATTCACCCCTCCACTTT CACRDTLNSPLHF
TRBD1 TRBJ1-2 . TRBV28 TGTGCCAGCAGTTCCCCGGGACAGGGAGGCTATGGCTACACCTTC CASSSPGQGGYGYTF
. TRBJ1-4 . TRBV7-8 TGTGCCAGCAGCTTAGCGGGGAATGAAAAACTGTTTTTT CASSLAGNEKLFF
TRBD1 TRBJ1-1 . TRBV7-9 TGTGCCAGCAGCTCGACGGACAGGGGGAAGGGAAAGACTGAAGCTTTCTTT CASSSTDRGKGKTEAFF
. TRBJ1-2 . TRBV6-1 TGTGCCAGCAGTAACGGCCGGGGCTACACCTTC CASSNGRGYTF
TRBD1 TRBJ1-5 . TRBV28 TGTGCCAGCAGTGTGGGACAGGTGAGCAATCAGCCCCAGCATTTT CASSVGQVSNQPQHF
. TRBJ1-5 . TRBV7-9 TGTGCCAGCAGCTTATGGGGAGAGGAAAGCAATCAGCCCCAGCATTTT CASSLWGEESNQPQHF
TRBD1 TRBJ2-2 . TRBV25-1 TGTGCCAGCAGTCAAAACCCCGGGACAGGGGCGAACACCGGGGAGCTGTTTTTT CASSQNPGTGANTGELFF
. TRBJ1-3 . TRBV30 TGTGCCTGGGAGGGACTATCTGGAAACACCATATATTTT CAWEGLSGNTIYF
. TRBJ2-4 . TRBV7-3 TGTGCCAGCAGCCTCCAGGTCAAGAATAGGTCCAACATTCAGTACTTC CASSLQVKNRSNIQYF
. TRBJ1-6 . TRBV6-5 TGTGCCAGCAGCCGTCCTAGTTCACCCCTCCACTTT CASSRPSSPLHF
. TRBJ1-2 . TRBV11-3 TGTGCCAGCAGCTTAGCAGGGTATGGCTACACCTTC CASSLAGYGYTF
TRBD1 TRBJ2-7 . TRBV28 TGTGCCAGCAGTCCCTTGGACAGGGGGCGCCCCGAGCAGTACTTC CASSPLDRGRPEQYF
. TRBJ1-3 . TRBV6-1 TGTGCCAGCAGCGAATTCGGGGCGGCTGGAAACACCATATATTTT CASSEFGAAGNTIYF
. TRBJ2-5 . TRBV11-2 TGTGCCAGCAGCTTAGATTTAGGGGTGGGGGCCCCCCAAGAGACCCAGTACTTC CASSLDLGVGAPQETQYF
. TRBJ1-2 once TRBV28 TGTGCCAGCAGCCCTTTTCTCCGTGTGAGGGTCGTCTATGGCTACACCTTC CASSPFLRVRVVYGYTF
TRBD2 TRBJ2-1 . TRBV6-6 TGTGCCAGCAGTTCCCTAGCGGGGGGCGGAAATGAGCAGTTCTTC CASSSLAGGGNEQFF
. TRBJ1-5 . TRBV19 TGTGCCAGTAGTATTGGGAGATGGGACGGCGGGCGTCGGCCCCAGCATTTT CASSIGRWDGGRRPQHF
. TRBJ1-1 . TRBV29-1 TGCAGCGCCCCCGGCAGAGGAAACACTGAAGCTTTCTTT CSAPGRGNTEAFF
. TRBJ2-3 . TRBV11-2 TGTGCCAGCAGCTCAGAATTGGGCACAGATACGCAGTATTTT CASSSELGTDTQYF
. TRBJ2-2 . TRBV19 TGTGCCAGTAGTATTCAAGCCGGGCTGAACACCGGGGAGCTGTTTTTT CASSIQAGLNTGELFF
. TRBJ1-4 once TRBV18 TGTGCCAGCTCACCGGGTGTTCAGGAAAAACTGTTTTTT CASSPGVQEKLFF
TRBD2 TRBJ2-1 . TRBV9 TGTGCCAGCAGCCCCGGGGTAGCGGGAGGGTACAATGAGCAGTTCTTC CASSPGVAGGYNEQFF
TRBD2 TRBJ2-2 . TRBV4-3 TGCGCCAGCAGCTGGACTAGCGGGGCGAACACCGGGGAGCTGTTTTTT CASSWTSGANTGELFF
. TRBJ1-5 . TRBV18 TGTGCCAGCTCACCATCTGGGTTTGGCAATCAGCCCCAGCATTTT CASSPSGFGNQPQHF
. TRBJ1-1 . TRBV6-6 TGTGCCAGCAGTTACTCACGGGGGACTGAAGCTTTCTTT CASSYSRGTEAFF
. TRBJ1-5 once TRBV6-1 TGTGCCAGCAGTGAAGCGTTTGGTAATCAGCCCCAGCATTTT CASSEAFGNQPQHF
. TRBJ1-4 . TRBV5-1 TGCGCCAGCAGCTTGGTCAGTTCTGATGAAAAACTGTTTTTT CASSLVSSDEKLFF
. TRBJ2-2 . TRBV11-3 TGTGCCAGCAGCTTAGATCGGGATACCGGGGAGCTGTTTTTT CASSLDRDTGELFF
. TRBJ2-7 . TRBV5-4 TGTGCCAGCAGCCATCCGGCAGCCTACGAGCAGTACTTC CASSHPAAYEQYF
TRBD2 TRBJ2-3 . TRBV11-1 TGTGCCAGCAGCGGACCGGGACTAGCAACAGATACGCAGTATTTT CASSGPGLATDTQYF
. TRBJ1-2 . TRBV18 TGTGCCAGCTCACCGGGGGTGGCTAACTATGGCTACACCTTC CASSPGVANYGYTF
. TRBJ2-5 . TRBV6-5 TGTGCCAGCAGTTATAGGGAGGTGGGACAAGAGACCCAGTACTTC CASSYREVGQETQYF
. TRBJ2-6 . TRBV19 TGTGCCGGCGTCTCTGAGAAGGGGGGAAGCGTAGAGGCCAACGTCCTGACTTTC CAGVSEKGGSVEANVLTF
. TRBJ1-5 . TRBV19 TGTGCCAGTAGTAATGGGCGTGGCAATCAGCCCCAGCATTTT CASSNGRGNQPQHF
. TRBJ1-2 . TRBV4-3 TGCGCCAGCAGCCCAGGGACAACTGGCGATGGCTACACCTTC CASSPGTTGDGYTF
. TRBJ1-4 . TRBV2 TGTGCCAGCAGGGGGGATAATGAAAAACTGTTTTTT CASRGDNEKLFF
. TRBJ1-1 . TRBV6-1 TGTGCCAGCAGTTCGCGACAGCAAGCTTTCTTT CASSSRQQAFF
. TRBJ1-3 . TRBV7-3 TGTGCCAGCAGCTTATCGGGAGGGGCTGGAAACACCATATATTTT CASSLSGGAGNTIYF
TRBD1 TRBJ1-5 . TRBV5-1 TGCGCCAGCAGCTTAACGACAGGGGGGTTTCAGCCCCAGCATTTT CASSLTTGGFQPQHF
TRBD1 TRBJ1-1 . TRBV7-2 TGTGCCAGCAGCTTATTCGGGACAGCGAACACTGAAGCTTTCTTT CASSLFGTANTEAFF
TRBD1 TRBJ1-3 . TRBV27 TGTGCCAGCGGGACAGGGGGGTATTCTGGAAACACCATATATTTT CASGTGGYSGNTIYF
TRBD1 TRBJ1-6 . TRBV7-2 TGTGCCAGCAGCCGGGACAGGGGGGTTTATAATTCACCCCTCCACTTT CASSRDRGVYNSPLHF
. TRBJ2-6 . TRBV11-2 TGTGCCAGCAGCTTAGATAGGGGCTCTGGGGCCAACGTCCTGACTTTC CASSLDRGSGANVLTF
. TRBJ1-2 . TRBV5-6 TGTGCCAGCAGCTTGCTCAGGGGAGGCGGCTACACCTTC CASSLLRGGGYTF
. TRBJ1-2 . TRBV6-5 TGTGCCAGCAGTTCCCCCTCGGGGGCTGTATATGGCTACACCTTC CASSSPSGAVYGYTF
. TRBJ2-1 . TRBV6-6 TGTGCCAGCAGCCTAGTTTACGAGCAGTTCTTC CASSLVYEQFF
TRBD1 TRBJ2-1 . TRBV19 TGTGCCAGTATCTCAAAGACAGGGGACTACAATGAGCAGTTCTTC CASISKTGDYNEQFF
. TRBJ1-1 once TRBV29-1 TGCAGCGTTCGTTCTGATATGAACACTGAAGCTTTCTTT CSVRSDMNTEAFF